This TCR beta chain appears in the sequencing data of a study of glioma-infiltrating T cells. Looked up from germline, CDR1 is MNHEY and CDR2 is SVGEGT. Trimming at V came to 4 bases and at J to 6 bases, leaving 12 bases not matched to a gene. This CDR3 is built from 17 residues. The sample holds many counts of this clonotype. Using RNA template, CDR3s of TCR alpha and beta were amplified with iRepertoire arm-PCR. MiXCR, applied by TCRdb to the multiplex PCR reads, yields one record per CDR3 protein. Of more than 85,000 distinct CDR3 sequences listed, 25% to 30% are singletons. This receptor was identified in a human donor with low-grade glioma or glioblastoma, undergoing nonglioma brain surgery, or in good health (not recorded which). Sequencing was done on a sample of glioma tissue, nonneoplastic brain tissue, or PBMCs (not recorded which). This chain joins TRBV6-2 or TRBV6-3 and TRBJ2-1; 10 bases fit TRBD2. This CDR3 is CASSSLNLAGACNEQFF. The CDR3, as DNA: TGTGCCAGCAGTTCCTTAAACCTAGCGGGGGCGTGCAATGAGCAGTTCTTC.